This T cell receptor beta chain was documented in a study of cytomegalovirus exposure and HLA in healthy donors. PCR used 60 Vbeta primers and 13 Jbeta primers. Per the study methods: An analysis performed later counted roughly 80 million unique TCR beta chains (around 11 million of them shared). Clones were read by immunoSEQ multiplex PCR, and TCRdb kept only the in-frame ones, dropping some. That table furnishes V, J and clone size, whereas the DNA furnished D and trimming. Found here are 200,000 to 250,000 clones, more than 80% of them singletons; the top ten hold about 3%. This clone was counted a few times. Its antigen is as yet unknown. Study conclusions and caveats: The study recorded 160 or so TCR beta chains that were cytomegalovirus-associated. Differences between HLA loci emerged in a later analysis of TCR association rates, with DRB1 most and HLA-C fewest.

The sample was PBMCs. This receptor was taken from a man aged 25 to 40 in good health and CMV-seronegative.

CDR3 in amino acids: CATSREDRGRGYGYTF. Written as DNA, the CDR3 is TGTGCCACCAGCAGAGAGGACAGGGGGCGCGGCTATGGCTACACCTTC. The gene calls are TRBV15 and TRBJ1-2; 11 bases fit TRBD1. V gave up 0 bases and J gave up 4 bases; unmatched junction bases: 4. The CDR3 has 16 amino acids. Germline CDR1 and CDR2: LNHNV and YYDKDF (reference sequence).